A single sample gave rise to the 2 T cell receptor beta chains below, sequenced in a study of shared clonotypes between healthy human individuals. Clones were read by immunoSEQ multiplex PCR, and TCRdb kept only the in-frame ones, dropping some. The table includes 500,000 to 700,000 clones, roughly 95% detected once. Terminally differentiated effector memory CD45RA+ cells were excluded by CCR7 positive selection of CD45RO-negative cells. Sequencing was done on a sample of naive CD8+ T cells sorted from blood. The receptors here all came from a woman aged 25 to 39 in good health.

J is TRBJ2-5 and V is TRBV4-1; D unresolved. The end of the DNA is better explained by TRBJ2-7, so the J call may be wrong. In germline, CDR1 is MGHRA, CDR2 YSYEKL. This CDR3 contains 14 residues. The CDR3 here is CASSPHGAPVEQYF. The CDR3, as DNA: TGCGCCAGCAGCCCCCATGGTGCGCCGGTCGAGCAGTACTTC.

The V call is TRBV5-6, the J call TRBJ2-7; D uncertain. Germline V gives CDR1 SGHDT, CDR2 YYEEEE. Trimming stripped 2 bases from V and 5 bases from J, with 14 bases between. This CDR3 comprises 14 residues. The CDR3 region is CASSLRALRDEQYF. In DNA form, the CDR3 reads TGTGCCAGCAGCTTACGGGCCTTACGGGACGAGCAGTACTTC. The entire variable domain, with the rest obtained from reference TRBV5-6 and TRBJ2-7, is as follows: DAGVTQSPTHLIKTRGQQVTLRCSPKSGHDTVSWYQQALGQGPQFIFQYYEEEERQRGNFPDRFSGHQFPNYSSELNVNALLLGDSALYLCASSLRALRDEQYFGPGTRLTVT.